These 29 T cell receptor beta chains came from one sample sequenced in a study of blood T cell repertoires in COVID-19. Profiling relied on immunoSEQ multiplex PCR, and the TCRdb table lists in-frame clones only, not all of them. Here the sample spans some 290,000 clones, 90% to 95% being singletons. Input material: PBMCs or T cells enriched from blood (not recorded which). Every receptor here comes from a woman in her 30s who had been exposed to COVID-19.

The CDR3 here is CASSIYAGENSPLHF. The CDR3 DNA sequence: TGTGCCAGTAGTATTTATGCAGGGGAAAATTCACCCCTCCACTTT. The rearrangement links TRBV19 to TRBJ1-6; D is possibly TRBD1 (6 bases). The length of the CDR3 is 15 residues. Between the trimmed V and J ends, which lost 3 bases and 7 bases, there was a span of 13 bases. CDR1 is LNHDA and CDR2 is SQIVND in the germline V gene (reference sequence). Based on the CDR3 plus reference TRBV19 and TRBJ1-6, the full variable domain is DGGITQSPKYLFRKEGQNVTLSCEQNLNHDAMYWYRQDPGQGLRLIYYSQIVNDFQKGDIAEGYSVSREKKESFPLTVTSAQKNPTAFYLCASSIYAGENSPLHFGNGTRLTVT.

This chain links TRBV19 with TRBJ1-2; a weak D match, TRBD1 (6 bases). The CDR3 runs 14 residues. Germline loops: CDR1 LNHDA, CDR2 SQIVND (reference sequence). Trimming pared 3 bases from V and 4 bases from J, leaving 12 bases between. The CDR3 nucleotides read TGTGCCAGTAGTATTACAGGGAATTCCTATGGCTACACCTTC. It specifies CASSITGNSYGYTF.

This chain joins TRBV6-2 or TRBV6-3 and TRBJ2-7; TRBD1 matches at 7 bases. Germline CDR1 MNHEY, CDR2 SVGEGT. This CDR3 is 18 amino acids long. Germline trimming cut 6 bases from V and 2 bases from J; bases unmatched to any gene: 19. The CDR3: CASSHGTWGTGTAYEQYF. Here the CDR3 DNA reads TGTGCCAGCAGCCACGGTACATGGGGAACCGGGACAGCCTACGAGCAGTACTTC.

CDR3 residues: CASSQTRTQYF. Written as DNA, the CDR3 is TGTGCCAGCAGCCAAACTAGAACCCAGTACTTC. The chain uses TRBV3-1 (or the pseudogene TRBV3-2) and TRBJ2-5, with D perhaps matching TRBD2 (5 bases). Germline values: CDR1 LGHDT, CDR2 YNNKEL (reference sequence). V lost 2 bases to trimming and J lost 8 bases, with 6 bases between them. CDR3 size: 11 residues.

This sequence joins TRBV7-2 and TRBJ2-5, with 12 bases fitting TRBD2. With V trimmed by 5 bases and J by 7 bases, 11 bases remained unmatched. Germline CDR1 SGHTA, CDR2 FQGNSA. This CDR3 spans 16 amino acids. The CDR3 DNA reads as TGTGCCAGCAGCCCCCGGGCTAGCGGGGGGGCTGGGACCCAGTACTTC. It yields the protein CASSPRASGGAGTQYF.

The chain joins TRBV7-2 to TRBJ1-5; D remains unclear. Germline CDR1 and CDR2: SGHTA and FQGNSA. The CDR3 is 14 residues long. V gave up 1 base and J gave up 3 bases, with 7 bases separating them. CDR3 loop: CASSLVRFNQPQHF. CDR3 coding DNA: TGTGCCAGCAGCTTAGTGAGATTCAATCAGCCCCAGCATTTT.

The chain is built from TRBV7-9 and TRBJ2-7; possible D gene TRBD2, 6 bases. CDR3 length equals 14 residues. Germline loops: CDR1 SEHNR, CDR2 FQNEAQ (reference sequence). Trimming cost V 2 bases and J 1 base, with 9 bases left between them. The DNA for the CDR3 is TGTGCCAGCAGCTTAATAGGACTATCCTACGAGCAGTACTTC. As protein: CASSLIGLSYEQYF.

The J gene is TRBJ2-5, the V gene TRBV19; 8 bases map to TRBD1. Germline CDR1 and CDR2: LNHDA and SQIVND (reference sequence). V gave up 8 bases and J gave up 5 bases; unmatched junction bases: 10. CDR3 length: 14 amino acids. The CDR3: CASGQGAGRETQYF. The CDR3 bases are TGTGCCAGTGGCCAGGGGGCCGGTCGGGAGACCCAGTACTTC.

The V call is TRBV29-1, the J call TRBJ2-7; D is unresolved. The CDR3 contains 13 residues. Germline V CDR1 and CDR2: SQVTM, ANQGSEA. V lost 3 bases, J lost 2 bases, and 11 bases lay in between. Here the CDR3 DNA reads TGCAGCGTTGATGGTTCGGAGACCTACGAGCAGTACTTC. Its translation is CSVDGSETYEQYF.

V is TRBV4-1 and J is TRBJ2-2; no firm D call. Germline lookup yields CDR1 MGHRA and CDR2 YSYEKL. There are 14 residues in the CDR3. V was cut by 3 bases and J by 3 bases, with 8 bases left in between. CDR3: CASSHGRDTGELFF. The DNA for the CDR3 is TGCGCCAGCAGCCATGGGCGCGACACCGGGGAGCTGTTTTTT.

This sequence joins TRBV11-1 and TRBJ2-3, with D maybe TRBD2 (5 bases). This CDR3 contains 14 residues. Germline loops: CDR1 SGHAT, CDR2 FQDESV (reference sequence). Trimming removed 6 bases at V and 0 bases at J, with 10 bases between. The CDR3 region has the DNA TGTGCCAGCAGGTATGGCGGGAGCACAGATACGCAGTATTTT. This gives the protein CASRYGGSTDTQYF. The full variable domain, rest sourced from reference TRBV11-1 and TRBJ2-3, is EAEVAQSPRYKITEKSQAVAFWCDPISGHATLYWYRQILGQGPELLVQFQDESVVDDSQLPKDRFSAERLKGVDSTLKIQPAELGDSAMYLCASRYGGSTDTQYFGPGTRLTVL.

This chain uses TRBV5-1 with TRBJ1-4, with D possibly matching TRBD1 (5 bases). The germline gives CDR1 SGHRS, CDR2 YFSETQ. CDR3 length equals 16 residues. The V end was cut by 0 bases, the J end by 8 bases, with 17 bases between. This CDR3 reads CASSLVARGLKEKLFF. In DNA, the CDR3 is TGCGCCAGCAGCTTGGTGGCGCGGGGGTTGAAGGAAAAACTGTTTTTT.

The rearrangement joins TRBV7-9 to TRBJ1-2; D is ambiguous. The V end lost 1 base, the J end lost 4 bases, and 10 bases lay between the germline ends. The CDR3 consists of 14 residues. The V gene's germline CDR1 is SEHNR and CDR2 FQNEAQ (reference sequence). CDR3 in DNA: TGTGCCAGCAGCTTAGGGACTAACCCCTATGGCTACACCTTC. As protein: CASSLGTNPYGYTF.

V usage is TRBV2 and J usage is TRBJ1-1, with D maybe TRBD1 (5 bases). This CDR3 is built from 14 residues. The V end was cut by 8 bases, the J end by 4 bases, with 17 bases between. The germline V gene has CDR1 SNHLY and CDR2 FYNNEI. The DNA of the CDR3 is TGTGCCAGCGGGCAGGGCAGGTCGGTCACTGAAGCTTTCTTT. Its protein product is CASGQGRSVTEAFF.

The rearrangement joins TRBV7-9 to TRBJ2-3; 8 nucleotides align to TRBD1. Germline loops: CDR1 SEHNR, CDR2 FQNEAQ (reference sequence). CDR3 size: 11 residues. Unmatched junction bases numbered 1, after V lost 8 bases and J lost 6 bases. The CDR3 coding sequence is TGTGCCAGCCGGACAGGGGATACGCAGTATTTT. Amino acids: CASRTGDTQYF.

This chain connects TRBV10-3 to TRBJ1-5; D uncertain. The CDR3 extends over 14 amino acids. Germline V gene lookup returns CDR1 ENHRY and CDR2 SYGVKD. The V end lost 4 bases, the J end lost 1 base, and 8 bases lay between the germline ends. CDR3 sequence (DNA): TGTGCCATCAGTGCTGAGCCGAGCAATCAGCCCCAGCATTTT. This codes for CAISAEPSNQPQHF.

This chain connects TRBV6-5 to TRBJ2-1; TRBD1 matches 7 bases. After removal of 6 bases from V and 6 bases from J, the junction contained 11 bases not matched to a gene. The germline V gene encodes CDR1 MNHEY and CDR2 SVGAGI. There are 15 residues in the CDR3. This CDR3 reads CASRSGQAYLNEQFF. The CDR3 nucleotides read TGTGCCAGCAGGAGCGGACAGGCTTACCTCAATGAGCAGTTCTTC.

This clone was detected only once. The rearrangement joins TRBV9 to TRBJ2-7; 8 nucleotides match TRBD1. V lost 3 bases to trimming and J lost 1 base; unmatched junction nucleotides: 3. Germline CDR1 and CDR2: SGDLS and YYNGEE. The CDR3 contains 14 residues. The CDR3 spells CASSDRDRSYEQYF. As DNA, the CDR3 is TGTGCCAGCAGCGACCGGGACAGGTCCTACGAGCAGTACTTC.

CDR3 bases: TGTGCCAGCTCCCCCACTGGACAGTCTAACTATGGCTACACCTTC. It translates to CASSPTGQSNYGYTF. The V gene is TRBV18, the J gene TRBJ1-2, with D possibly TRBD1 on 6 matching bases. Looked up from germline, CDR1 is KGHSH and CDR2 is LQKENI. This CDR3 is 15 amino acids long. The V gene lost 6 bases and the J gene lost 0 bases, with 14 bases spanning the gap. The whole variable domain, remainder taken from reference TRBV18 and TRBJ1-2, is NAGVMQNPRHLVRRRGQEARLRCSPMKGHSHVYWYRQLPEEGLKFMVYLQKENIIDESGMPKERFSAEFPKEGPSILRIQQVVRGDSAAYFCASSPTGQSNYGYTFGSGTRLTVV.

The chain uses TRBV3-1 (or the pseudogene TRBV3-2) and TRBJ1-1, with a weak D call TRBD1 (6 bases). Germline loops: CDR1 LGHDT, CDR2 YNNKEL (reference sequence). The ends were cut back, 2 bases at V and 0 bases at J, with 13 bases in the middle. The CDR3 loop spans 16 amino acids. The DNA for the CDR3 is TGTGCCAGCAGCCAACAACCTACAGGGTTGAACACTGAAGCTTTCTTT. Residues: CASSQQPTGLNTEAFF.

This rearrangement joins TRBV7-2 to TRBJ1-3; D unresolved. Germline-derived CDR1 and CDR2 are SGHTA and FQGNSA. This CDR3 has 16 amino acids. V lost 3 bases, J lost 0 bases, and 12 bases lay in between. CDR3 nucleotides: TGTGCCAGCAGCTTGGGCATCCGGGGCTCTGGAAACACCATATATTTT. Its translation is CASSLGIRGSGNTIYF.

J is TRBJ1-2 and V is TRBV7-9; D is unresolved. Germline V lookup: CDR1 SEHNR, CDR2 FQNEAQ (reference sequence). V shed 8 bases and J shed 0 bases, with 16 bases lying between them. The CDR3 contains 15 residues. CDR3 nucleotides: TGTGCCAGCGTCTTCGAGGGATTCTCTAACTATGGCTACACCTTC. As protein: CASVFEGFSNYGYTF.

DNA for the CDR3: TGTGCCAGCAGCTTAGGGGACAAGTACGAGCAGTACTTC. Translating gives CASSLGDKYEQYF. This chain joins TRBV13 and TRBJ2-7; maybe TRBD1 (5 bases). With 0 bases removed from V and 4 bases from J, the gap between germline ends came to 7 bases. The CDR3 is made up of 13 amino acids. The V gene's germline CDR1 is PRHDT and CDR2 FYEKMQ (reference sequence).

V and J are TRBV4-1 and TRBJ2-1; 7 nucleotides match TRBD2. There are 13 residues in the CDR3. The trim removed 2 bases at V and 7 bases at J, leaving 2 bases unmatched. Germline CDR1 MGHRA, CDR2 YSYEKL. The DNA of the CDR3 is TGCGCCAGCAGCCAAAAGCGGGGAAATGAGCAGTTCTTC. This sequence encodes CASSQKRGNEQFF.

The chain has TRBV19 and TRBJ1-1; perhaps TRBD1 as D (6 bases). The germline V gene encodes CDR1 LNHDA and CDR2 SQIVND (reference sequence). The CDR3 spans 15 residues. Trimming cost V 3 bases and J 0 bases, with 11 bases left between them. The chain's CDR3 is CASSIDRTMNTEAFF. CDR3 sequence (DNA): TGTGCCAGTAGTATTGACAGGACCATGAACACTGAAGCTTTCTTT. Full variable domain (outside the CDR3, taken from reference TRBV19 and TRBJ1-1): DGGITQSPKYLFRKEGQNVTLSCEQNLNHDAMYWYRQDPGQGLRLIYYSQIVNDFQKGDIAEGYSVSREKKESFPLTVTSAQKNPTAFYLCASSIDRTMNTEAFFGQGTRLTVV.

This sequence joins TRBV27 and TRBJ2-5, with D possibly TRBD2 on 5 matching bases. The CDR3 consists of 16 residues. Per germline, CDR1 MNHEY and CDR2 SMNVEV (reference sequence). Trimming shortened V by 6 bases and J by 0 bases, and 17 bases separated the two germline ends. Written as DNA, the CDR3 is TGTGCCAGCAGCCGCTGGGCTAGCAGGTACCAAGAGACCCAGTACTTC. Translated, it gives CASSRWASRYQETQYF.

This rearrangement joins TRBV19 to TRBJ1-5, with D possibly TRBD1 on 6 matching bases. Per the germline V gene, CDR1 is LNHDA and CDR2 is SQIVND (reference sequence). There are 13 residues in the CDR3. Between the trimmed V and J ends, which lost 7 bases and 2 bases, there was a span of 9 bases. The CDR3 region is CASNPGGNQPQHF. CDR3 nucleotides: TGTGCCAGTAACCCAGGGGGCAATCAGCCCCAGCATTTT. The variable domain in full, completed from reference TRBV19 and TRBJ1-5, reads DGGITQSPKYLFRKEGQNVTLSCEQNLNHDAMYWYRQDPGQGLRLIYYSQIVNDFQKGDIAEGYSVSREKKESFPLTVTSAQKNPTAFYLCASNPGGNQPQHFGDGTRLSIL.

The genes are TRBV7-7 and TRBJ2-1, with a weak D call TRBD2 (6 bases). The ends were cut back, 5 bases at V and 6 bases at J, with 17 bases in the middle. Looked up from germline, CDR1 is SSHAT and CDR2 is FNYEAQ (reference sequence). CDR3 length: 15 amino acids. Here the CDR3 reads CASSTGTPPGNEQFF. DNA of the CDR3: TGTGCCAGCAGCACCGGGACTCCGCCGGGCAATGAGCAGTTCTTC.

The chain uses TRBV5-1 and TRBJ1-2, with 9 bases that match TRBD1. Germline-derived CDR1 and CDR2 are SGHRS and YFSETQ. Trimming took 4 bases from V and 5 from J; bases not matched to a gene: 12. The CDR3 contains 16 residues. In DNA, the CDR3 is TGCGCCAGCAGCCCGACGGGACAGGGATTCGATTATGGCTACACCTTC. Encoded protein: CASSPTGQGFDYGYTF.